The entry below describes one T cell receptor (beta chain). Its target is unknown. The CDR3 consists of 15 residues. Germline V gene data show CDR1 as MNHEY and CDR2 as SVGAGI. Trimming at V came to 6 bases and at J to 6 bases, leaving 10 bases not matched to a gene. Methods used by the authors: Out-of-frame sequences were removed, leaving about 2.2 million distinct TCRbeta sequences. Data came from immunoSEQ multiplex PCR; TCRdb stores just in-frame clones and leaves some out. V and J calls and clone size are copied from that table; D and trimming were computed from the DNA. This sample has 50,000 to 65,000 clones, with approximately 80% found just once. The sort gate was single viable CD3+CD4+CD8-CD45RO+ cells for memory CD4+ T cells. The data derive from a study of memory CD4+ T cells and cytomegalovirus serostatus. The study, taken as a whole, reports: Median bootstrapped AUC for CMV status was about 0.94 originally, less than 0.93 US-trained.

This sequence originates from an adult in good health and CMV-seropositive. The V call is TRBV6-5, the J call TRBJ1-1; 10 bases map to TRBD1. The sequencing input was memory CD4+ T cells from blood. CDR3 residues: CASRPGTGERAEAFF. The CDR3 DNA reads as TGTGCCAGCAGACCCGGGACAGGGGAAAGGGCTGAAGCTTTCTTT.